This TCR beta chain stems from a study of patients and donors after allogeneic stem cell transplantation. CDR1 is MGHRA, CDR2 YSYEKL, per germline. This CDR3 is 21 amino acids long. Trimming shortened V by 0 bases and J by 2 bases, and 26 bases separated the two germline ends. TCRdb re-derived calls from the RT-PCR reads in MiXCR, one entry per CDR3 protein. Altogether 20,000 or so distinct CDR3 sequences are present, roughly 43% being singletons, with the ten largest covering around 80%. This chain uses TRBV4-1 with TRBJ2-4; possibly TRBD2 for D (10 bases). The specimen sequenced was blood, either unsorted or a sorted T cell fraction (not recorded which). This TCR was sampled from a human donor who was either an allogeneic HSCT recipient or a stem cell or donor lymphocyte infusion donor (not recorded which). It is not recorded whose cells these are; they may come from a transplant donor. CDR3 loop: CASSQEQGAPSGGMTKNIQYF. The CDR3, as DNA: TGCGCCAGCAGCCAAGAACAGGGGGCGCCTAGCGGGGGCATGACCAAAAACATTCAGTACTTC.